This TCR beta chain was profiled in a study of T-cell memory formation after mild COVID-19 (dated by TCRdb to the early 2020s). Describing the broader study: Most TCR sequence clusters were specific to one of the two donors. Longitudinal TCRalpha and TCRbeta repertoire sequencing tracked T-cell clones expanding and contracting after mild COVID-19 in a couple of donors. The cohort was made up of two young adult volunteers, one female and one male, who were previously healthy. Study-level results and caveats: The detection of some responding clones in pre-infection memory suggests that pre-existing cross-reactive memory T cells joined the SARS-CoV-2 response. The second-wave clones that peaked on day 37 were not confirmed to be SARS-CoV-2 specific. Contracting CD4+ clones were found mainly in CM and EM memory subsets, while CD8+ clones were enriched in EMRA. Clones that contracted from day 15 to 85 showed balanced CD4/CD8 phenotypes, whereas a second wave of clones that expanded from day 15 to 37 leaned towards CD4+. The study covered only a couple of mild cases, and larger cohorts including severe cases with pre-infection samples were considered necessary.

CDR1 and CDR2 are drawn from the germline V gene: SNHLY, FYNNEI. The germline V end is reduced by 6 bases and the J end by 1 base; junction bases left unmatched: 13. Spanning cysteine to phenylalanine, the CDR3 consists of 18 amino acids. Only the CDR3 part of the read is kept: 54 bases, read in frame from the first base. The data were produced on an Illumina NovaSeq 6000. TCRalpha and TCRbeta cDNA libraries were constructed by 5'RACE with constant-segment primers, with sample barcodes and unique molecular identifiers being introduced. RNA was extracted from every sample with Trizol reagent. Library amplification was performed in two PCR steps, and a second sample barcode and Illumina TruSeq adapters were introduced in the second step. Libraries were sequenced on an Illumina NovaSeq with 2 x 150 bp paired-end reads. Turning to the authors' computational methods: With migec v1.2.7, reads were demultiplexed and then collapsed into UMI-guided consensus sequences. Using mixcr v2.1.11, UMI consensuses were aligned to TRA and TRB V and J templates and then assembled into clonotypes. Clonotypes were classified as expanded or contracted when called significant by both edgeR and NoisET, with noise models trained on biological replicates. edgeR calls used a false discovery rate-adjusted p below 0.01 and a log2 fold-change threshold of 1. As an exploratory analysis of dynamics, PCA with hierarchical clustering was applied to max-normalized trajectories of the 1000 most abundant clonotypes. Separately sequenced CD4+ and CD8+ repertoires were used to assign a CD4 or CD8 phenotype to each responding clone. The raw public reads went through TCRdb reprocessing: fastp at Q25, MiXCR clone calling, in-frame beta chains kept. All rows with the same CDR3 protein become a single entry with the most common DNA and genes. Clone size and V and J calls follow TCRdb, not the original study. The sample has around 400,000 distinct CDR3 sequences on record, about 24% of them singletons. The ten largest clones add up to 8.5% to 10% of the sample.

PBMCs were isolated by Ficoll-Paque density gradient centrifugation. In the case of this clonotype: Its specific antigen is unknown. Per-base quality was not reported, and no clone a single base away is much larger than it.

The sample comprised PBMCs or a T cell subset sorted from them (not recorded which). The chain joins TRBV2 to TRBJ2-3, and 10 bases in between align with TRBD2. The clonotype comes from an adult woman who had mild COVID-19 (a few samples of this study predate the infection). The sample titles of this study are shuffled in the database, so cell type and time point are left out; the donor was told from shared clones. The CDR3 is CASSPHAKGTSGTDTQYF. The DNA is TGTGCCAGCAGCCCCCATGCGAAGGGGACTAGCGGCACAGATACGCAGTATTTT.